This TCR beta chain was sequenced for a study of T cells in Graves' hyperthyroidism and ophthalmopathy (dated by TCRdb to between 2018 and 2021). Describing the broader study: Peripheral blood was collected at initial diagnosis, before any treatment. To identify distinguishing TCR V-J signatures, a discovery cohort of about a hundred patients was used, comprising fewer than 45 with Graves' ophthalmopathy and 57 with stable Graves' hyperthyroidism. Prospective prediction of ophthalmopathy was tested in an independent validation cohort of fewer than 20 hyperthyroidism patients and some 17 patients who later progressed to ophthalmopathy. The 100 discovery patients were randomly split 7:3 into training and test sets. In six Graves' hyperthyroidism patients, the study also compared T-cell repertoires from thyroid tissue with T-cell repertoires from blood. Once sampling was done, hyperthyroidism patients were given methimazole at a starting dose of 30 mg daily, whereas ophthalmopathy patients were given high-dose intravenous methylprednisolone. The paper reports TCR Vbeta CDR3 sequencing of approximately 130 peripheral blood samples: fewer than 50 ophthalmopathy, 75 to 80 hyperthyroidism and approximately 17 progressor patients. The full study reports these points: In validation, the model predicted progression to ophthalmopathy a median of roughly six months before onset, with 70% to 71% sensitivity and roughly 77% specificity. No statistical method was used to set the sample size in advance, and investigators knew the group allocation. Blood samples also contained most of the expanded thyroid clonotypes (frequency above 0.001), which suggests that blood repertoires may reflect thyroid immune responses. In cross-validation, a model built on a 13 V-J signature told ophthalmopathy apart from stable hyperthyroidism with approximately 90% sensitivity and about 81% specificity, and in testing the same model reached 80%/75%.

The TCR beta CDR3 regions were amplified from RNA transcripts. The first round of RT-PCR for the TCR CDR3 was performed with the HTBI primer set and the Qiagen OneStep RT-PCR kit. A second multiplex PCR round built the libraries, followed by size selection and purification. Paired-end sequencing of the libraries was performed with 100 bp reads on an Illumina HiSeq2000. The authors' pipeline ran thus. Raw data were processed with SOAPnuke, discarding reads with adapters, uncalled bases, mean Phred below 15, or no exact constant-primer or identifier match. COPE v1.2.5 was used to merge high-quality paired reads, and clonotypes were defined as unique nucleotide sequences. MiTCR v1.1 was used to align clonotypes to the IMGT TRBV, TRBD and TRBJ reference segments. The analysis was restricted to V-J combinations with a frequency above 0.0001, which together covered 98% to 99.2% of the repertoires. A TCS score was defined as the ratio between F50 (clonal expansion) and ExV (chaos), using BLOSUM62-based TCRdist between CDR3 peptides within each V-J. Welch's t-statistics and random forest reduced roughly 500 V-J features to 13, which were used in a naive Bayes classifier (R e1071). Thyroid-blood repertoire similarity was quantified with the Morisita-Horn index. TCRdb applied fastp at Q25 and MiXCR to the public reads, then kept only in-frame beta chains. Here each entry gathers all rows of one CDR3 protein and keeps the most common genes and DNA. The V and J calls come from TCRdb's annotation, not from the publication. The sample has 800,000 or so distinct CDR3 sequences on record, roughly 40% of them singletons. More than 7% of the sample is in the top ten clones.

From the cysteine up to the phenylalanine, the CDR3 has a length of 15 residues. CDR3 DNA only is kept here, 45 bases in frame from base 1. Based on the germline V gene (reference sequence), the CDR1 and CDR2 sequences are DFQATT and SNEGSKA. Graves' hyperthyroidism was defined as stable when no progression to ophthalmopathy occurred over 18 months of follow-up. Hyperthyroidism patients were newly diagnosed, had a disease duration of under 2 months, and were aged 18 to 65 years. Exclusion was applied to patients with uncontrolled infections, other autoimmune diseases, pregnancy or lactation. Diagnoses were based on clinical symptoms, serum thyroxine and TRAb, thyroid ultrasound and orbital computed tomography. PBMCs were isolated from roughly 10 ml of fresh peripheral blood by Ficoll-Paque density gradient centrifugation. Trizol reagent was used to extract total RNA, and RNA quality was then checked on an Agilent 2100 Bioanalyzer.

A word on this clonotype: Its antigen is not yet known. At one end, the junction sequence differs from germline, possibly due to a read error.

The TCR originated in a man younger than 30 with Graves' hyperthyroidism. Source material: blood. The rearrangement joined TRBV20-1 to TRBJ1-2; the central 8 bases match TRBD1. The CDR3 has the sequence CSARESQGASYSYTF. The base sequence is TGCAGTGCTAGAGAGTCTCAGGGGGCGAGCTATAGCTACACCTTC.